What follows describes a single T cell receptor beta chain. With V trimmed by 6 bases and J by 5 bases, 5 bases remained unmatched. Germline loops: CDR1 SGHTA, CDR2 FQGTGA. The CDR3 has 14 amino acids. The entry originates in a study of blood T cell repertoires in COVID-19. Study at large: Acute and convalescent COVID-19 samples came from the United States, Italy and Spain.

The assay was immunoSEQ multiplex PCR, and TCRdb's table has in-frame clones only and misses some. The sample has nearly 110,000 clones, over 70% seen once. The source of this sequence is a human donor with acute or convalescent COVID-19. The donor label of this sample is uncertain. This chain uses TRBV7-3 with TRBJ2-3; 10 nucleotides align to TRBD2. Material: peripheral blood. CDR3 DNA: TGTGCCAGCAGTCAGCGGGGGGGCGGAGATACGCAGTATTTT. As protein: CASSQRGGGDTQYF. Full variable domain (remainder filled in from reference TRBV7-3 and TRBJ2-3): GAGVSQTPSNKVTEKGKYVELRCDPISGHTALYWYRQSLGQGPEFLIYFQGTGAADDSGLPNDRFFAVRPEGSVSTLKIQRTERGDSAVYLCASSQRGGGDTQYFGPGTRLTVL.